The sequence of this T cell receptor (beta chain) was determined in a study of beta chain features in type 1 diabetes. Study-wide findings and caveats: Shorter TCRB CDR3s, moderately but significantly so, marked every one of the four CD4+ subsets in Type 1 diabetes patients. Naive, central memory and regulatory TCRB repertoires appeared more similar among patients than healthy donors.

About this clone itself: As yet, its antigen is unknown.

All of the isolated RNA was reverse transcribed, so expressed TCRB transcripts were sequenced. Sequencing was performed with immunoSEQ multiplex PCR; in TCRdb, only in-frame clones are kept and a portion is missing. The sample gives approximately 160,000 clones, around 10% of which show up once; 0.5% is in the top ten. This receptor was taken from a man aged 25 to 40 with type 1 diabetes. Material: central memory CD4+ T cells from blood.

The CDR3 region is CAWSGYTEAFF. CDR3 DNA: TGTGCCTGGAGTGGTTATACTGAAGCTTTCTTT. The V gene is TRBV30, the J gene TRBJ1-1; D ambiguous. This CDR3 region has 11 residues. Germline CDR1 reads GTSNPN; CDR2 reads SVGIG (reference sequence). Trimming cost V 1 base and J 5 bases, with 5 bases left between them.